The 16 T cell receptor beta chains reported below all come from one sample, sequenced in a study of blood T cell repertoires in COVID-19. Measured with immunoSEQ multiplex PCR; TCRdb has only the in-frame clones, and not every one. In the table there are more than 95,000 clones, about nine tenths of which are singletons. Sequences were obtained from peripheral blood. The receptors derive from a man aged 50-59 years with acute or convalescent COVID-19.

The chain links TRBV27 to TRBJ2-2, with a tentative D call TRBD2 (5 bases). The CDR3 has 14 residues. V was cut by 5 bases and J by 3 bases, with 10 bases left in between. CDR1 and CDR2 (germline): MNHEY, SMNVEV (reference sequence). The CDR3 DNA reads TGTGCCAGCAGTCCGGGGAGTTACACCGGGGAGCTGTTTTTT. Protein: CASSPGSYTGELFF.

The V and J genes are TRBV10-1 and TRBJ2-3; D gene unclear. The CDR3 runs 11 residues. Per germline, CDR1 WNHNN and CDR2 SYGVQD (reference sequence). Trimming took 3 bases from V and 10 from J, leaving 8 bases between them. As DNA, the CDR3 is TGCGCCAGCAGTGAATCGGGTTCGCAGTATTTT. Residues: CASSESGSQYF.

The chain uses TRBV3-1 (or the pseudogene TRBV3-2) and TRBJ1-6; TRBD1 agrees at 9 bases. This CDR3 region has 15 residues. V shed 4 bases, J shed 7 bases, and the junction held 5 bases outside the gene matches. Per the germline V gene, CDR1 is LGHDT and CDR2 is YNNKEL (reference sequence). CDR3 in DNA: TGTGCCAGCAGCCTCGTTGGGACAGGGAATTCACCCCTCCACTTT. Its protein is CASSLVGTGNSPLHF.

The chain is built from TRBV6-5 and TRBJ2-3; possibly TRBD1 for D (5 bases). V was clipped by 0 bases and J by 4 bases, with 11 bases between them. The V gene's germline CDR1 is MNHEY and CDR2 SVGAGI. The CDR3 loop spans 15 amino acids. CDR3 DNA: TGTGCCAGCAGTTACTCGATGGGGCTGGCAGATACGCAGTATTTT. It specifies CASSYSMGLADTQYF.

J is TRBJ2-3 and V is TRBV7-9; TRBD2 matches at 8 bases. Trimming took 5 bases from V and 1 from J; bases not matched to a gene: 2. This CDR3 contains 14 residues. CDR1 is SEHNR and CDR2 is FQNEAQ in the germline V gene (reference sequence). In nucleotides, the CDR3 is TGTGCCAGCAGCACTAGCGGTGGCACAGATACGCAGTATTTT. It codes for CASSTSGGTDTQYF.

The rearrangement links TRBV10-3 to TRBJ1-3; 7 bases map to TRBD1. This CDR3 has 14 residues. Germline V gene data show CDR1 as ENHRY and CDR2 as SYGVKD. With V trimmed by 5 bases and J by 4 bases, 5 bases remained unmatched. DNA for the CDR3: TGTGCCATCAGTCCCACAGGGGCCGGAAACACCATATATTTT. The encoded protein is CAISPTGAGNTIYF.

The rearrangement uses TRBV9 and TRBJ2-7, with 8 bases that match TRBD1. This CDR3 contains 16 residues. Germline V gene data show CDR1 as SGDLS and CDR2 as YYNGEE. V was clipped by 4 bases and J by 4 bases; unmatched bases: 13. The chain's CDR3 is CASSRQMAGGGYEQYF. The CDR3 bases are TGTGCCAGCAGCCGTCAAATGGCAGGGGGCGGTTACGAGCAGTACTTC.

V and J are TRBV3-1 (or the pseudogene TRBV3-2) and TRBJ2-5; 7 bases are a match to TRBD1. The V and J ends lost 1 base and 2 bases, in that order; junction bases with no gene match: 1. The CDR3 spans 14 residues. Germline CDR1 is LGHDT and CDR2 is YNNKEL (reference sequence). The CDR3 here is CASSQGTGQETQYF. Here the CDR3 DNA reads TGTGCCAGCAGCCAAGGGACAGGTCAAGAGACCCAGTACTTC.

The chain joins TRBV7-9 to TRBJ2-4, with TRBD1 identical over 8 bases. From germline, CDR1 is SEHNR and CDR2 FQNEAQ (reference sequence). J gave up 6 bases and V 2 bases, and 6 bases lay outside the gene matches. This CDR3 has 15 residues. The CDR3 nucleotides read TGTGCCAGCAGCTTAACGTTGACAGGGGCAAACATTCAGTACTTC. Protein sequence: CASSLTLTGANIQYF.

CDR3 DNA sequence: TGTGCCTGGAGGGAAGGGACTAGCGGGACCGGTGAGCAGTTCTTC. It codes for CAWREGTSGTGEQFF. This chain connects TRBV30 to TRBJ2-1, with 13 bases matching TRBD2. The CDR3 loop spans 15 amino acids. V dropped 3 bases and J dropped 9; count of bases not matched to a gene: 8. Germline V gene data show CDR1 as GTSNPN and CDR2 as SVGIG (reference sequence).

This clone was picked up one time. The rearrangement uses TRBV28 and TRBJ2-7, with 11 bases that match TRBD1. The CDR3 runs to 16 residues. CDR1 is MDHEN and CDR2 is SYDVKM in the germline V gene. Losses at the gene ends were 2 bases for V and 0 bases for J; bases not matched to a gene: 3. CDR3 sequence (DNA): TGTGCCAGCAGTTTACTAGGGACAGGGGGCTCCTACGAGCAGTACTTC. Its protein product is CASSLLGTGGSYEQYF.

CDR3 DNA sequence: TGCGCCAGCAGCGCCGCGACAGGGGCCTTTTTTAGTCTGTACTTC. Its translation: CASSAATGAFFSLYF. This chain joins TRBV5-1 and TRBJ2-7, with TRBD1 matching over 8 bases. Germline CDR1 SGHRS, CDR2 YFSETQ. The CDR3 runs 15 residues. The V segment lost 4 bases and the J segment 12 bases; nucleotides outside the gene matches: 18.

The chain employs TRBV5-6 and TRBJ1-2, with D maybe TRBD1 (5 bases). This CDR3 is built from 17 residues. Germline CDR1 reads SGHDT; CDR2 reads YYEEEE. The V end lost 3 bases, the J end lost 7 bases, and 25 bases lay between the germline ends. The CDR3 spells CASSWGEVRGTRRGYTF. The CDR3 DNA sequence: TGTGCCAGCAGCTGGGGGGAGGTGAGGGGTACAAGGCGTGGCTACACCTTC. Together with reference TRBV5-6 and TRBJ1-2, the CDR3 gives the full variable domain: DAGVTQSPTHLIKTRGQQVTLRCSPKSGHDTVSWYQQALGQGPQFIFQYYEEEERQRGNFPDRFSGHQFPNYSSELNVNALLLGDSALYLCASSWGEVRGTRRGYTFGSGTRLTVV.

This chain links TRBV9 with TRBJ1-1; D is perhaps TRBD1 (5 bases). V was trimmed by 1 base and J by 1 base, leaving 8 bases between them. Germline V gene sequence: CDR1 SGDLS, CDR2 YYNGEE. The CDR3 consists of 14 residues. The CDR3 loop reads CASSVLQGNTEAFF. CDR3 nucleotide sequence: TGTGCCAGCAGCGTATTGCAGGGGAACACTGAAGCTTTCTTT.

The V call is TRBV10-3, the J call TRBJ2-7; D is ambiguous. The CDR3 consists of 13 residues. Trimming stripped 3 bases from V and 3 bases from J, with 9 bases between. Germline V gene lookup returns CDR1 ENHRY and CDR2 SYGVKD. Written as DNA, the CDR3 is TGTGCCATCAGTGAAATCAGGCGCTACGAGCAGTACTTC. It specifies CAISEIRRYEQYF.

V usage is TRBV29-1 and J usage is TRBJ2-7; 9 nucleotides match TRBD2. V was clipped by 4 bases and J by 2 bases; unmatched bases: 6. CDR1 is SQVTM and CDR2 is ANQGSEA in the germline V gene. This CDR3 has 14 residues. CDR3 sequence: CSVVGSGGTYEQYF. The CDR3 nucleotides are TGCAGCGTTGTCGGTAGCGGGGGCACCTACGAGCAGTACTTC.